These 14 T cell receptor beta chains came from one sample sequenced in a study of blood T cells in healthy people across ages. For the second PCR, which ran for about 7 to 12 cycles, a sample-barcoded 5' primer and a J-beta primer mix were used. TCRdb redid the calling of the 5' RACE reads with MiXCR, one entry per CDR3 protein. Here the sample spans some 1,800,000 distinct CDR3 sequences, roughly two fifths being singletons. Sequenced input: blood. The receptors shown here come from a human donor in good health.

This rearrangement joins TRBV4-1 to TRBJ1-5; a possible D gene is TRBD1 (6 bases). CDR1 is MGHRA and CDR2 is YSYEKL in the germline V gene. With 3 bases removed from V and 7 bases from J, the gap between germline ends came to 13 bases. This CDR3 spans 14 amino acids. The CDR3 protein is CASSHQTGTQPQHF. Written as DNA, the CDR3 is TGCGCCAGCAGCCACCAGACAGGAACCCAGCCCCAGCATTTT.

The genes are TRBV6-6 and TRBJ2-4; no clear D gene. With the DNA end fitting TRBJ2-5 better, the J assignment may be wrong. Germline V CDR1 and CDR2: MNHNY, SVGAGI (reference sequence). CDR3 length: 14 amino acids. CDR3 amino acids: CASRPVMNQETQYF. The DNA for the CDR3 is TGTGCCAGCAGGCCCGTAATGAACCAAGAGACCCAGTACTTC.

The J gene is TRBJ2-3, the V gene TRBV3-1; D is tentatively TRBD1 or TRBD2 (5 bases each). With 0 bases removed from V and 10 bases from J, the gap between germline ends came to 8 bases. CDR3 size: 12 residues. The germline gives CDR1 LGHDT, CDR2 YNNKEL (reference sequence). CDR3 DNA: TGTGCCAGCAGCCAAGAGGGGACGGCGCAGTATTTT. It codes for CASSQEGTAQYF.

This clonotype was detected only a few times. The V and J genes are TRBV7-2 and TRBJ2-4, with D maybe TRBD2 (6 bases). TRBJ2-7 explains the end of the DNA better; the J call may be wrong. In germline, CDR1 is SGHTA, CDR2 FQGNSA. The CDR3 extends over 15 amino acids. The CDR3 nucleotides read TGTGCCAGCAGCTTGACTCGGACTACCAACTACGAGCAGTACTTC. Amino acid sequence: CASSLTRTTNYEQYF.

J is TRBJ2-5 and V is TRBV12-3 or TRBV12-4; D is undetermined. The last part of the DNA fits TRBJ2-7 better; the J call may be wrong. CDR3 size: 13 residues. CDR3 amino acids: CASNDQRHCEQYF. CDR3 DNA: TGTGCCAGCAATGACCAGCGCCACTGCGAGCAGTACTTC.

The rearrangement links TRBV28 to TRBJ1-2; D gene unclear. The CDR3 is 14 residues long. CDR1 and CDR2 (germline): MDHEN, SYDVKM. Trimming took 5 bases from V and 6 from J, leaving 16 bases between them. Here the CDR3 DNA reads TGTGCCAGCAGTCCCCCCGGGGTTGTGGATGGCTACACCTTC. Protein sequence: CASSPPGVVDGYTF.

This chain joins TRBV5-1 and TRBJ2-7; D not resolved. CDR1 SGHRS and CDR2 YFSETQ come from the germline V gene. This CDR3 contains 14 residues. V lost 1 base to trimming and J lost 3 bases, with 11 bases between them. In DNA form, the CDR3 reads TGCGCCAGCAGCTTGAGTTTGGGGTACTACGAGCAGTACTTC. As protein: CASSLSLGYYEQYF.

Many counts were recorded for this clonotype. The J gene is TRBJ2-3, the V gene TRBV5-6; no reliable D call. Germline CDR1 reads SGHDT; CDR2 reads YYEEEE. Trimming shortened V by 3 bases and J by 4 bases, and 12 bases separated the two germline ends. CDR3 length: 14 residues. The CDR3 protein is CASSSFIAADTQYF. As DNA, the CDR3 is TGTGCCAGCAGCTCTTTTATCGCTGCAGATACGCAGTATTTT.

This chain links TRBV6-1 with TRBJ2-4, with TRBD1 as a possible D gene (6 bases). The length of the CDR3 is 13 residues. Germline V gene data show CDR1 as MNHNS and CDR2 as SASEGT. V was clipped by 5 bases and J by 13 bases, with 18 bases between them. The CDR3 DNA reads as TGTGCCAGCAGTAACGGACAGCTTATGCAGCAGTACTTC. This codes for CASSNGQLMQQYF.

This clonotype was observed many times. This chain joins TRBV4-3 and TRBJ2-1; possible D gene TRBD2, 5 bases. V was clipped by 0 bases and J by 10 bases, with 16 bases between them. This CDR3 region has 15 residues. Per the germline V gene, CDR1 is LGHNA and CDR2 is YSLEER. The CDR3, as DNA: TGCGCCAGCAGCCAAGAAAGCTTGAGGGTTGACGAGCAGTTCTTC. Its protein product is CASSQESLRVDEQFF.

With regard to this clonotype: Its ends do not fully match the called genes, so a read error is possible. The V gene is TRBV7-2, the J gene TRBJ2-2, with D unclear. The CDR3 has 15 residues. Germline V gene sequence: CDR1 SGHTA, CDR2 FQGNSA. CDR3 residues: CACSLVGVATGELFF. Here the CDR3 DNA reads TGTGCCTGCAGCTTGGTTGGTGTGGCCACCGGGGAGCTGTTTTTT.

The chain uses TRBV28 and TRBJ1-5; D uncertain. Per germline, CDR1 MDHEN and CDR2 SYDVKM. The CDR3 consists of 14 residues. V was cut by 3 bases and J by 2 bases, with 8 bases left in between. The CDR3 DNA is TGTGCCAGCAGTTTGGTGGACGGCAATCAGCCCCAGCATTTT. Translated, it gives CASSLVDGNQPQHF.

The chain carries TRBV6-1 and TRBJ2-5; D is unclear. TRBJ2-7 explains the end of the DNA better; the J call may be wrong. Germline CDR1 is MNHNS and CDR2 is SASEGT. CDR3 length: 12 amino acids. The CDR3 protein is CASNLDQYEQYF. In DNA form, the CDR3 reads TGTGCCAGTAACCTGGACCAGTACGAGCAGTACTTC.

As concerns this clonotype: A read error may account for a junction end that differs from germline. This sequence joins TRBV7-6 and TRBJ1-4; possible D gene TRBD1, 6 bases. The CDR3 contains 16 residues. From germline, CDR1 is SGHVS and CDR2 FNYEAQ. The CDR3: CASSPVVGHSNEELFF. In nucleotides, the CDR3 is TGTGCCAGCAGCCCGGTAGTGGGACACAGTAATGAAGAACTGTTTTTT.